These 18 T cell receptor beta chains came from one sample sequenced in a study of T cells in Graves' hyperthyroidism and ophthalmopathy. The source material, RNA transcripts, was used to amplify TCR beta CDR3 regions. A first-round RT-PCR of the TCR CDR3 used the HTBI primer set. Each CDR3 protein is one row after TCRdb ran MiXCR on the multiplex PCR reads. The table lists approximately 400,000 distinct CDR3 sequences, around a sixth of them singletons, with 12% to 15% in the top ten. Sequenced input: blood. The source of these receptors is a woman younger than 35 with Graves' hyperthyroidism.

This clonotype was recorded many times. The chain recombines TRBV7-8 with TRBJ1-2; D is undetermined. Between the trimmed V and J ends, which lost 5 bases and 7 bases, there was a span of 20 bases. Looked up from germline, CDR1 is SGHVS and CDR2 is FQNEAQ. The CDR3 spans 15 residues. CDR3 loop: CASSIGPSETFGYTF. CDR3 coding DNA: TGTGCCAGCAGCATCGGGCCAAGTGAGACCTTTGGCTACACCTTC.

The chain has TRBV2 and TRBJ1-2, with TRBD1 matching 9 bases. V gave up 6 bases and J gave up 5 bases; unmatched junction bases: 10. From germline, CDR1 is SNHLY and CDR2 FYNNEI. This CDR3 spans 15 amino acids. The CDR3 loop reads CASRETGGGRYGYTF. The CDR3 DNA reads TGTGCCAGCAGGGAAACAGGGGGCGGACGGTATGGCTACACCTTC.

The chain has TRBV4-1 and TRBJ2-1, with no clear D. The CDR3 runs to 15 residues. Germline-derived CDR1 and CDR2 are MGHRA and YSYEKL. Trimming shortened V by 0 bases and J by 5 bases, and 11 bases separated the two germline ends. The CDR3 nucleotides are TGCGCCAGCAGCCAAGAGATAGGCACAGACAATGAGCAGTTCTTC. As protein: CASSQEIGTDNEQFF.

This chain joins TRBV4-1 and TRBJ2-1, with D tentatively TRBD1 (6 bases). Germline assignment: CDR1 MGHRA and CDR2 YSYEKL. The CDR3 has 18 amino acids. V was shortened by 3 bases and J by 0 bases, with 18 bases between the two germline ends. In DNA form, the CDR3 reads TGCGCCAGCAGCCAGGAAAGGGGGTCCCCAAGCTCCTACAATGAGCAGTTCTTC. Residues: CASSQERGSPSSYNEQFF.

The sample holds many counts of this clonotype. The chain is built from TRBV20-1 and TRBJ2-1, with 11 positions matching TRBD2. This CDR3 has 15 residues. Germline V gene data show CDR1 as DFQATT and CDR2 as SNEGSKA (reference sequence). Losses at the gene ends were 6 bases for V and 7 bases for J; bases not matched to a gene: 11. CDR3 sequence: CSARYGTSGRNEQFF. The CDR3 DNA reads TGCAGTGCCCGTTACGGGACTAGCGGTAGGAATGAGCAGTTCTTC.

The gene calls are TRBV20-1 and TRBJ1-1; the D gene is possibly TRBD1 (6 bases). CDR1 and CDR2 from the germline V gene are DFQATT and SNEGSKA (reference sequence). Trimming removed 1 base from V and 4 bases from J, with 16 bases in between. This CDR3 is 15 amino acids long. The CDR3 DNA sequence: TGCAGTGCTAGAGTCTTGGGGGGCTCCATCACTGAAGCTTTCTTT. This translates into CSARVLGGSITEAFF.

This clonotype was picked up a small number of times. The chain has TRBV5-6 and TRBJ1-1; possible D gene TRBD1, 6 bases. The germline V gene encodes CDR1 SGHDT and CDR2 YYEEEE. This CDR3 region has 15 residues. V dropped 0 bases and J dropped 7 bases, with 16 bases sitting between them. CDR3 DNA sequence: TGTGCCAGCAGCTTGGCGGGACAAAAAGAAGGTGAAGCTTTCTTT. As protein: CASSLAGQKEGEAFF.

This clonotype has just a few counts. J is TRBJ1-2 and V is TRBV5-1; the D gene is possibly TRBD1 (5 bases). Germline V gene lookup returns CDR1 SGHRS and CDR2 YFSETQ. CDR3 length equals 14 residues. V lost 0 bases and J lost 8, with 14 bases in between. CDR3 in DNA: TGCGCCAGCAGCTTGGAGGGGCGGGTCTTCGGCTACACCTTC. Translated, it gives CASSLEGRVFGYTF.

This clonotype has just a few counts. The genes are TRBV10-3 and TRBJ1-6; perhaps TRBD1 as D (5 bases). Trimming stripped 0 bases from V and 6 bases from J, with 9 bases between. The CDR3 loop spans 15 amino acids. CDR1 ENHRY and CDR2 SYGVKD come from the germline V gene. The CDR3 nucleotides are TGTGCCATCAGTGAGTCGAGGCAGGGTAATTCACCCCTCCACTTT. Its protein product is CAISESRQGNSPLHF.

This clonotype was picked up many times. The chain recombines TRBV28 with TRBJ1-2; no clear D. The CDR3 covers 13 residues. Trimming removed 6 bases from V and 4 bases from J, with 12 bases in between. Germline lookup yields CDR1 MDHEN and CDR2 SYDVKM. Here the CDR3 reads CASRGKRVYGYTF. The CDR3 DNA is TGTGCCAGCAGGGGGAAGAGAGTCTATGGCTACACCTTC.

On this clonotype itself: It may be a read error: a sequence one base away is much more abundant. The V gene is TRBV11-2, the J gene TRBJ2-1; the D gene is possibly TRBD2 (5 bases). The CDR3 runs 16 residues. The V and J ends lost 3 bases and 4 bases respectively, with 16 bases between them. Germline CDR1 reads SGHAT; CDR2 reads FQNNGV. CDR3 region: CASSFTRGGSYNEQFF. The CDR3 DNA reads TGTGCCAGCAGCTTCACTAGAGGTGGATCGTACAATGAGCAGTTCTTC.

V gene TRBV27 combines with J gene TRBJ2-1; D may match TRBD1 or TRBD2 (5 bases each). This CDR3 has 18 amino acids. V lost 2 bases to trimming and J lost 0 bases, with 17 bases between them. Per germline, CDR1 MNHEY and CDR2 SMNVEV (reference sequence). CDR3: CASSLAAVPGSSYNEQFF. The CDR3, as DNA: TGTGCCAGCAGTTTAGCGGCAGTTCCAGGGAGCTCCTACAATGAGCAGTTCTTC.

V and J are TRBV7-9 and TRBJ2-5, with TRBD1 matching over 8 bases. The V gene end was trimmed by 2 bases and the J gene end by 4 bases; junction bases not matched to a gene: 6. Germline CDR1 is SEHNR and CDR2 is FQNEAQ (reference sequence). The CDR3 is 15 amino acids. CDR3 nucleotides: TGTGCCAGCAGCTTAACGACAGGGGCCGCAGAGACCCAGTACTTC. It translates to CASSLTTGAAETQYF.

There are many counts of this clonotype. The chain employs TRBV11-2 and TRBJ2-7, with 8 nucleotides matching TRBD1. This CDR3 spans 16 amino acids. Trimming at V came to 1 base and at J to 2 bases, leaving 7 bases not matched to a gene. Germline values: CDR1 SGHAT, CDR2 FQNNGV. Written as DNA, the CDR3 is TGTGCCAGCAGCTTAGTCCGGACAGGGCTTCCCTACGAGCAGTACTTC. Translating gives CASSLVRTGLPYEQYF.

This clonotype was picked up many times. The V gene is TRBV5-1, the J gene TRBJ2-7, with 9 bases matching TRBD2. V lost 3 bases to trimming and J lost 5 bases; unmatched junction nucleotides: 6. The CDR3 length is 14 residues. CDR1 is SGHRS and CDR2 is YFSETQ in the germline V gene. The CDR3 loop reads CASSSYSGSHEQYF. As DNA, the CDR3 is TGCGCCAGCAGCTCCTATAGCGGGAGCCACGAGCAGTACTTC.

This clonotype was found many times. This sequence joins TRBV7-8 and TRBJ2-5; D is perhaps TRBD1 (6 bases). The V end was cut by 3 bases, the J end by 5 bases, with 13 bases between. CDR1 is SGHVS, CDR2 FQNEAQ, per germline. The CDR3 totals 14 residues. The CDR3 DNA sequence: TGTGCCAGCAGCTTGTCGCAGGGGCGGGAGACCCAGTACTTC. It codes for CASSLSQGRETQYF.

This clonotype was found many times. CDR3 DNA: TGTGCCAGCAGCCCCCACAGGGCTTCGGGCTACGAGCAGTACTTC. Protein: CASSPHRASGYEQYF. The chain carries TRBV7-2 and TRBJ2-7; the D gene is possibly TRBD1 (6 bases). Per the germline V gene, CDR1 is SGHTA and CDR2 is FQGNSA. V dropped 5 bases and J dropped 3 bases, with 17 bases sitting between them. The CDR3 consists of 15 residues.

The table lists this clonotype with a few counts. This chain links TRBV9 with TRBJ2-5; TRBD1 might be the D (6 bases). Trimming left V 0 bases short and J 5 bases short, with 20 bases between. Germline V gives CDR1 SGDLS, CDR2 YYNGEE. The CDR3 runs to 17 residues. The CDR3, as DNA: TGTGCCAGCAGCGTAGGATTCCCGACAGGCGTCCTGGAGACCCAGTACTTC. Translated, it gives CASSVGFPTGVLETQYF.